Sequencing of this TCR beta chain was carried out in a study of blood T cells in healthy people across ages. Alongside a J-beta primer mix, a sample-barcoded 5' primer served in a second PCR lasting roughly 7 to 12 cycles. TCRdb re-called the 5' RACE reads through MiXCR, storing one row per CDR3 protein. The sample has about a million distinct CDR3 sequences; roughly 43% are singletons. Study observations and caveats: Roughly linear declines in TCR beta diversity per million T cells occurred with age.

The V gene's germline CDR1 is MNHNY and CDR2 SVGAGI (reference sequence). V lost 6 bases, J lost 0 bases, and 7 bases lay in between. This CDR3 has 13 residues. This clonotype was observed a few times. As yet, its antigen is unknown. The clonotype originates from a young man in good health. Input material: blood. The chain joins TRBV6-6 to TRBJ2-3, with D hard to call. This chain's CDR3 is CASRTESTDTQYF. DNA of the CDR3: TGTGCCAGCAGGACGGAGAGCACAGATACGCAGTATTTT.